These T cell receptor beta chains were read from a single sample in a study of regulatory T cells in long-lasting Graves disease. TCRdb used MiXCR to reprocess the multiplex PCR reads, holding one entry per CDR3 protein. The data show about 400,000 distinct CDR3 sequences, with about 15% seen just once and around 7.6% held by the top ten. This sample was also put to use in a study of T cells in Graves' hyperthyroidism and ophthalmopathy.

Sequencing used peripheral blood mononuclear cells (PBMCs), obtained at new diagnosis, from a patient treated with antithyroid drugs. The origin of the receptors is a woman between 35 and 50 years old with Graves disease. Both conserved end residues are part of each CDR3. A D gene is named only where the DNA matches it firmly. Some rows have no size entry. The others give once, few or many, or a class for an expanded clone.

d_gene,j_gene,v_gene,abundance,CDR3aa,CDR3nt
NA,TRBJ1-3,TRBV19,few,CASSLTGTPGNTIYF,TGTGCCAGTAGTTTAACCGGGACACCTGGAAACACCATATATTTT
TRBD2,TRBJ2-1,TRBV7-9,many,CASRSGGLAGDNEQFF,TGTGCCAGCAGATCGGGCGGCCTAGCGGGGGACAATGAGCAGTTCTTC
TRBD1,TRBJ2-7,TRBV3-1,NA,CASSQGLGQGIPYEQYF,TGTGCCAGCAGCCAAGGCCTCGGACAGGGAATCCCCTACGAGCAGTACTTC
TRBD1,TRBJ2-7,TRBV7-7,NA,CASSNWDRRYEQYF,TGTGCTAGCAGCAATTGGGACAGAAGGTACGAGCAGTACTTC
NA,TRBJ2-3,TRBV6-2/TRBV6-3,NA,CASSAGPTDTQYF,TGTGCCAGCAGTGCCGGCCCCACAGATACGCAGTATTTT
NA,TRBJ2-7,TRBV28,many,CASSRGLGLEQYF,TGTGCCAGCAGTAGGGGTCTGGGCTTGGAGCAGTACTTC
NA,TRBJ1-1,TRBV5-1,many,CASSLVQAMNTEAFF,TGCGCCAGCAGCTTGGTACAGGCCATGAACACTGAAGCTTTCTTT
TRBD1,TRBJ1-2,TRBV6-1,many,CAIPDREAYGYTF,TGTGCCATCCCGGACAGGGAAGCCTATGGCTACACCTTC
NA,TRBJ2-4,TRBV12-3/TRBV12-4,few,CASSLTGNIAKNIQYF,TGTGCCAGCAGTTTGACAGGAAACATAGCCAAAAACATTCAGTACTTC
NA,TRBJ2-2,TRBV25-1,NA,CASGMVELFF,TGTGCCAGCGGCATGGTGGAGCTGTTTTTT
NA,TRBJ1-5,TRBV2,many,CATAGGGDQPQHF,TGTGCCACCGCGGGGGGAGGGGATCAGCCCCAGCATTTT
TRBD2,TRBJ2-1,TRBV2,many,CASNGLAGEGDEQFF,TGTGCCAGCAATGGACTAGCGGGAGAAGGAGATGAGCAGTTCTTC
TRBD1,TRBJ1-1,TRBV30,many,CAWRPDRDTEAFF,TGTGCCTGGAGGCCGGACAGGGACACTGAAGCTTTCTTT
TRBD1,TRBJ1-2,TRBV5-1,many,CASSPGGQNYGYTF,TGCGCCAGCAGCCCGGGGGGACAGAACTATGGCTACACCTTC
NA,TRBJ1-3,TRBV12-3/TRBV12-4,NA,CASSLAINGNTIYF,TGTGCCAGCAGTTTAGCCATCAATGGAAACACCATATATTTT
NA,TRBJ2-1,TRBV20-1,many,CSATRPGEQFF,TGCAGTGCTACCCGACCCGGTGAGCAGTTCTTC
NA,TRBJ2-2,TRBV25-1,many,CASSALNGELFF,TGTGCCAGCAGCGCCCTGAACGGGGAGCTGTTTTTT
TRBD1,TRBJ2-2,TRBV24-1,NA,CATSDTRTGTTGELFF,TGTGCCACCAGTGACACTCGGACAGGGACCACCGGGGAGCTGTTTTTT
TRBD2,TRBJ2-1,TRBV19,few,CASSWLAEADSYNEQFF,TGTGCCAGTAGTTGGCTAGCGGAGGCCGACTCCTACAATGAGCAGTTCTTC
TRBD1,TRBJ2-5,TRBV11-2,many,CASSSRDRGKETQYF,TGTGCCAGCAGCTCCCGGGACAGGGGCAAAGAGACCCAGTACTTC
NA,TRBJ1-2,TRBV11-2,many,CASSSDNSGYGYTF,TGTGCCAGCAGCTCAGACAACTCGGGCTATGGCTACACCTTC
NA,TRBJ1-1,TRBV19,NA,CASSVGTLNTEAFF,TGTGCCAGTAGTGTGGGGACGTTGAACACTGAAGCTTTCTTT
TRBD2,TRBJ2-5,TRBV20-1,many,CSAKTPGLAETQYF,TGCAGTGCAAAAACGCCGGGACTAGCAGAGACCCAGTACTTC
NA,TRBJ2-2,TRBV5-4,many,CASSSNTGELFF,TGTGCCAGCAGCTCCAACACCGGGGAGCTGTTTTTT
NA,TRBJ2-3,TRBV6-2/TRBV6-3,NA,CASSYSPTSNTDTQYF,TGTGCCAGCAGTTACTCGCCCACCTCTAACACAGATACGCAGTATTTT
TRBD1,TRBJ2-1,TRBV28,few,CASRRQGSDSYNEQFF,TGTGCCAGCAGACGACAGGGTTCGGACTCCTACAATGAGCAGTTCTTC
TRBD2,TRBJ2-4,TRBV11-2,many,CASSLVGETSGRNIQYF,TGTGCCAGCAGCTTAGTTGGGGAAACTAGCGGGAGGAACATTCAGTACTTC
NA,TRBJ2-3,TRBV13,few,CASSSSGTWWQRTDTQYF,TGTGCCAGCAGCTCATCCGGGACCTGGTGGCAGAGGACAGATACGCAGTATTTT
TRBD2,TRBJ2-2,TRBV6-2/TRBV6-3,many,CASSLSGTGNTGELFF,TGTGCCAGCAGTCTTAGCGGGACGGGGAACACCGGGGAGCTGTTTTTT
NA,TRBJ2-3,TRBV28,few,CASSLYVGESTDTQYF,TGTGCCAGCAGTTTATACGTGGGAGAGAGCACAGATACGCAGTATTTT
NA,TRBJ2-1,TRBV12-3/TRBV12-4,many,CASSLGPENEQFF,TGTGCCAGCAGTCTCGGACCGGAAAATGAGCAGTTCTTC
TRBD2,TRBJ2-2,TRBV20-1,NA,CSARARGAGELFF,TGCAGTGCTAGGGCCCGGGGGGCCGGGGAGCTGTTTTTT
TRBD2,TRBJ2-3,TRBV12-3/TRBV12-4,many,CASRGLAGNGDTQYF,TGTGCCAGCAGGGGACTAGCGGGAAATGGTGATACGCAGTATTTT
NA,TRBJ1-2,TRBV9,few,CASSPHVNPGDYGYTF,TGTGCCAGCAGCCCCCACGTAAACCCAGGGGACTATGGCTACACCTTC